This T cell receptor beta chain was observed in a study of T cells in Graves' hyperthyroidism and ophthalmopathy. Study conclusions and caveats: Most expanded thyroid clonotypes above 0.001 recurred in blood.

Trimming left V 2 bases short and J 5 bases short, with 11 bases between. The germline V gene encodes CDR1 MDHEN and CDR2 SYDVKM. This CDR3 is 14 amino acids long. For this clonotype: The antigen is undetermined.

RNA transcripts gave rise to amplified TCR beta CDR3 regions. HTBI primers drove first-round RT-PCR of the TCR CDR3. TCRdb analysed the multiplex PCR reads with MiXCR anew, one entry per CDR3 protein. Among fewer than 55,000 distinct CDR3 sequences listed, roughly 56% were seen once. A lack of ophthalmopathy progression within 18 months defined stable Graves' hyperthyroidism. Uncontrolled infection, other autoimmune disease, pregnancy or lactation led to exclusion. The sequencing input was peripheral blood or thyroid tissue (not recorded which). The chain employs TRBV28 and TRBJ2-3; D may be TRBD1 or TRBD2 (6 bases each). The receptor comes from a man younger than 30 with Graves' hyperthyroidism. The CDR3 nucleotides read TGTGCCAGCAGTTTACCGGGGGACATAGATACGCAGTATTTT. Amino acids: CASSLPGDIDTQYF. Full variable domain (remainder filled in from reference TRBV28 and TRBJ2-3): DVKVTQSSRYLVKRTGEKVFLECVQDMDHENMFWYRQDPGLGLRLIYFSYDVKMKEKGDIPEGYSVSREKKERFSLILESASTNQTSMYLCASSLPGDIDTQYFGPGTRLTVL.